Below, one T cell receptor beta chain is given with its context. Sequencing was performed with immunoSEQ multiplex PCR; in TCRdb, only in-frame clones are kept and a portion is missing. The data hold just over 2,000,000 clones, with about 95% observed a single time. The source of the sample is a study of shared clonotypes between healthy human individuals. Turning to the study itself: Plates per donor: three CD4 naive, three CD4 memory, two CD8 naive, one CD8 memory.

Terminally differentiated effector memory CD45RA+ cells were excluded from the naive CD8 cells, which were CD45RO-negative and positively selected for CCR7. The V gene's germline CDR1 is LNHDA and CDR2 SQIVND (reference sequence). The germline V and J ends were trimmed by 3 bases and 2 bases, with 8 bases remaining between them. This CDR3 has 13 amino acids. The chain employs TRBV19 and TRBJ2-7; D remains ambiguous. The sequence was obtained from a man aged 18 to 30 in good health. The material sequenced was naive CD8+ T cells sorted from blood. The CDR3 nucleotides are TGTGCCAGTAGTATGGAGCTCACCTACGAGCAGTACTTC. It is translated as CASSMELTYEQYF. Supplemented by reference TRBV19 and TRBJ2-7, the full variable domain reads DGGITQSPKYLFRKEGQNVTLSCEQNLNHDAMYWYRQDPGQGLRLIYYSQIVNDFQKGDIAEGYSVSREKKESFPLTVTSAQKNPTAFYLCASSMELTYEQYFGPGTRLTVT.